A single sample is the source of the 11 T cell receptor beta chains below, sequenced in a study of shared clonotypes between healthy human individuals. The assay was immunoSEQ multiplex PCR, and TCRdb's table has in-frame clones only and misses some. The sample lists about 1.5 million clones; 98% were seen once. The sequencing input was naive CD4+ T cells sorted from blood. This sample's subset: CD45RA+ positively selected. Receptor source: a man aged 30 to 39 in good health.

V is TRBV5-4 and J is TRBJ2-3; 9 nucleotides align to TRBD2. Trimming took 4 bases from V and 4 from J; bases not matched to a gene: 4. The germline V gene has CDR1 SGHNT and CDR2 YYREEE (reference sequence). This CDR3 contains 14 residues. For the CDR3, the DNA is TGTGCCAGCAGCCCGGGACTAGCAGCAGATACGCAGTATTTT. Translation gives CASSPGLAADTQYF. The full variable domain, its missing parts supplied by reference TRBV5-4 and TRBJ2-3, is ETGVTQSPTHLIKTRGQQVTLRCSSQSGHNTVSWYQQALGQGPQFIFQYYREEENGRGNFPPRFSGLQFPNYSSELNVNALELDDSALYLCASSPGLAADTQYFGPGTRLTVL.

The gene calls are TRBV10-3 and TRBJ2-1, with 7 bases that match TRBD2. CDR1 is ENHRY and CDR2 is SYGVKD in the germline V gene. With V trimmed by 1 base and J by 5 bases, 8 bases remained unmatched. There are 16 residues in the CDR3. The CDR3 DNA is TGTGCCATCAGTGAGTTCGGGGGGAGCACCAACAATGAGCAGTTCTTC. Translation: CAISEFGGSTNNEQFF.

The CDR3: CASSIARVRNTEAFF. The CDR3 nucleotides are TGTGCCAGTAGTATTGCCAGGGTTCGGAACACTGAAGCTTTCTTT. The J gene is TRBJ1-1, the V gene TRBV19; maybe TRBD1 (5 bases). The V gene lost 3 bases and the J gene lost 1 base, with 12 bases spanning the gap. CDR3 length: 15 residues. CDR1 and CDR2 (germline): LNHDA, SQIVND (reference sequence).

The chain is built from TRBV29-1 and TRBJ2-3; D remains ambiguous. Trimming stripped 7 bases from V and 8 bases from J, with 16 bases between. This CDR3 comprises 12 residues. The germline gives CDR1 SQVTM, CDR2 ANQGSEA. Here the CDR3 reads CSAHSDRRTQYF. For the CDR3, the DNA is TGCAGCGCCCATTCCGATAGGCGTACGCAGTATTTT.

V gene TRBV18 combines with J gene TRBJ2-5, with D perhaps TRBD2 (5 bases). The CDR3 is 17 residues long. V gave up 0 bases and J gave up 1 base, with 15 bases separating them. Germline CDR1 KGHSH, CDR2 LQKENI. The CDR3 loop reads CASSPPVQDFLQETQYF. Here the CDR3 DNA reads TGTGCCAGCTCACCACCGGTTCAGGACTTTCTCCAAGAGACCCAGTACTTC.

J is TRBJ2-1 and V is TRBV6-5; 7 bases map to TRBD1. Germline CDR1 reads MNHEY; CDR2 reads SVGAGI. The CDR3 runs to 15 residues. J lost 1 base, V lost 7 bases, and 7 bases had no gene match. The CDR3 bases are TGTGCCAGCACCAGGGACAGCTTTTCCTACAATGAGCAGTTCTTC. Amino acid sequence: CASTRDSFSYNEQFF.

This chain connects TRBV28 to TRBJ1-1; TRBD1 aligns across 9 bases. The CDR3 is 14 residues long. Germline loops: CDR1 MDHEN, CDR2 SYDVKM. The ends lost 4 bases at V and 0 bases at J; junction bases unmatched: 0. For the CDR3, the DNA is TGTGCCAGCAGTTGGACAGGGGTGAACACTGAAGCTTTCTTT. Protein product: CASSWTGVNTEAFF.

This chain connects TRBV5-4 to TRBJ2-3; perhaps TRBD1 as D (6 bases). CDR1 and CDR2 (germline): SGHNT, YYREEE (reference sequence). The CDR3 totals 17 residues. Between the trimmed V and J ends, which lost 0 bases and 7 bases, there was a span of 21 bases. CDR3 DNA sequence: TGTGCCAGCAGCTTGGCCGCAGGACAGAAGATCCCAAATACGCAGTATTTT. It encodes CASSLAAGQKIPNTQYF.

J is TRBJ2-2 and V is TRBV11-2; 10 bases align to TRBD1. The V gene end was trimmed by 5 bases and the J gene end by 5 bases; junction bases not matched to a gene: 5. The CDR3 totals 15 residues. Germline V CDR1 and CDR2: SGHAT, FQNNGV. CDR3 bases: TGTGCCAGCAGCCACGACAGGGGGCCTACCGGGGAGCTGTTTTTT. Translation: CASSHDRGPTGELFF.

The gene calls are TRBV4-1 and TRBJ2-1; tentatively, D is TRBD1 (6 bases). CDR1 is MGHRA and CDR2 is YSYEKL in the germline V gene. V was shortened by 0 bases and J by 4 bases, with 13 bases between the two germline ends. The CDR3 is 16 residues long. The DNA for the CDR3 is TGCGCCAGCAGCCAAGACGCCGGGACATTTTACAATGAGCAGTTCTTC. Its protein is CASSQDAGTFYNEQFF.

As concerns this clone: The junction does not match germline at one end; this may be a read error. J is TRBJ2-3 and V is TRBV18; D unclear. CDR1 and CDR2 (germline): KGHSH, LQKENI. This CDR3 has 14 residues. CDR3 residues: CASSAPPSTDTQYF. DNA for the CDR3: TGTGCCAGCTCAGCACCCCCTAGCACAGATACGCAGTATTTT.